A single TCR beta chain is shown here with its context. Seattle cases were enrolled at active infection and followed longitudinally. This entry belongs to a study of blood T cell repertoires in COVID-19. Per the authors' pipeline: Quantification of nucleated cells was approximated via reference gene primer amplification. Produced via immunoSEQ multiplex PCR; TCRdb's table is partial and in-frame only. V and J calls and clone size are given by that table; D and trimming were obtained from the DNA. The sample has roughly 54,000 clones; approximately 87% are singletons. Sequencing used peripheral blood. The TCR was taken from a woman aged 55-75 years with COVID-19, enrolled during active disease.

This chain's CDR3 is CAWGRSGPLHF. The CDR3 nucleotides are TGTGCCTGGGGGAGGAGCGGTCCCCTCCACTTT. The gene calls are TRBV30 and TRBJ1-6; D is ambiguous. Trimming took 5 bases from V and 13 from J, leaving 12 bases between them. The CDR3 covers 11 residues. CDR1 is GTSNPN and CDR2 is SVGIG in the germline V gene (reference sequence).